This TCR beta chain was documented in a study of CD8 T cells in Susac syndrome. RNA totalling roughly 0.5 to 1 ug underwent reverse transcription with random hexamers. The authors amplified TCR beta CDR3 across 54 Vbeta and 13 Jbeta using immunoSEQ multiplex PCR. Each CDR3 protein gets one entry after TCRdb re-called the immunoSEQ multiplex PCR reads with MiXCR. The table records about 240,000 distinct CDR3 sequences, about 96% of them present only once. The CDR3 sequence is 15 residues long. V gave up 8 bases and J gave up 4 bases, with 18 bases separating them. The germline V gene has CDR1 MDHEN and CDR2 SYDVKM. The diagnostic criteria were recently defined, and patients with Susac syndrome met them for definite or probable disease.

Source material: CD4+ T cells from PBMCs. V and J are TRBV28 and TRBJ2-1; no clear D. The receptor was isolated from a human donor with Susac syndrome. This CDR3 reads CASLYRRSQYNEQFF. CDR3 nucleotides: TGTGCCAGCCTATATAGGCGCTCCCAGTACAATGAGCAGTTCTTC.